The clone carrying this T cell receptor (beta chain) occurred once. The CDR3 loop spans 11 amino acids. Germline CDR1 reads DFQATT; CDR2 reads SNEGSKA (reference sequence). V was pared by 5 bases and J by 2 bases, with 5 bases between. This record comes from a study of radiotherapy plus CTLA-4 blockade in lung cancer. Only in-frame clones appear in the TCRdb table, and some are missing; sequencing was by immunoSEQ multiplex PCR. The sample carries 80,000 to 95,000 clones, 80% to 85% recorded once. Sequencing used peripheral blood, obtained from a patient treated with radiotherapy plus ipilimumab. The chain is built from TRBV20-1 and TRBJ2-3; D is uncertain. The sequence came from a human donor with non-small cell lung cancer that progressed on radiotherapy plus ipilimumab. CDR3 DNA: TGCAGTGCTTTACACACAGATACGCAGTATTTT. Translated: CSALHTDTQYF.